This paragraph covers one T cell receptor (beta chain) sequence. Its antigen is unidentified. These data are taken from a study of response to subunit inactivated influenza vaccine. This CDR3 has 15 amino acids. The V end was cut by 0 bases, the J end by 1 base, with 12 bases between. Germline V CDR1 and CDR2: SQVTM, ANQGSEA. Study-level findings and limits: That few new T cells are recruited by each seasonal influenza vaccination was the authors' suggestion.

A single record per CDR3 protein comes from TCRdb applying MiXCR to the RT-PCR reads. Of 200,000 to 300,000 distinct CDR3 sequences listed, 12% are singletons. The sequence derives from a middle-aged man who received an inactivated influenza vaccine. Sequencing was performed on non-naive T cells sorted from PBMCs, taken 14 to 15 days before vaccination. The chain is built from TRBV29-1 and TRBJ2-5, with D perhaps being TRBD1 or TRBD2 (5 bases each). In DNA form, the CDR3 reads TGCAGCGTTGAAGATCCGGGACGGATCCAAGAGACCCAGTACTTC. Protein: CSVEDPGRIQETQYF. Together with reference TRBV29-1 and TRBJ2-5, the CDR3 gives the full variable domain: SAVISQKPSRDICQRGTSLTIQCQVDSQVTMMFWYRQQPGQSLTLIATANQGSEATYESGFVIDKFPISRPNLTFSTLTVSNMSPEDSSIYLCSVEDPGRIQETQYFGPGTRLLVL.